What follows are 2 T cell receptor beta chains derived from one specimen sequenced in a study of CXCR3-negative and CXCR3-positive naive CD8 T cells. It was by 5' RACE with UMI labels that the TRB cDNA libraries were prepared. For each CDR3 protein, TCRdb gives one entry from its re-call of the 5' RACE reads, without DNA. Found here are around 92,000 distinct CDR3 sequences; the top ten clones hold around 1.5%. Sequenced sample: naive CXCR3- CD8+ T cells from blood. Indicated subset: CD45RO-CCR7+CD27+CD95- naive CD8+ T cells lacking CXCR3 (TNR3-). These receptors were collected from a human donor in good health. Some clones in this sample may be carry-over from other donors' samples.

The genes are TRBV29-1 and TRBJ1-1; TCRdb reports TRBD1, a call that lacks DNA to check it against. Germline CDR1 reads SQVTM; CDR2 reads ANQGSEA. This CDR3 comprises 11 residues. CDR3 loop: CSVVGGSEAFF.

The J gene is TRBJ2-1, the V gene TRBV6-6; TCRdb's D call, TRBD2, is unchecked because there is no DNA. This CDR3 contains 14 residues. CDR1 MNHNY and CDR2 SVGAGI come from the germline V gene (reference sequence). CDR3 sequence: CATTLAGVSNEQFF.